This paragraph covers one T cell receptor beta chain sequence. Some clones are missing from TCRdb's copy, which holds only in-frame ones; the method was immunoSEQ multiplex PCR. Here the sample spans around 370,000 clones, approximately 90% being singletons. This record comes from a study of blood T cell repertoires in COVID-19. This CDR3 comprises 16 residues. Germline CDR1 is SQVTM and CDR2 is ANQGSEA. V lost 3 bases and J lost 3; bases outside the gene matches: 6. The genes are TRBV29-1 and TRBJ2-1; 12 positions agree with TRBD2. The receptor comes from a woman between 18 and 30 years old who had recovered from COVID-19. Input material: peripheral blood. In DNA form, the CDR3 reads TGCAGCGTTGACTTTAGGACTAGCGGGGTCTACAATGAGCAGTTCTTC. This codes for CSVDFRTSGVYNEQFF.